The rows below give T cell receptor beta chains drawn from one sample of a study of T-cell reconstitution after alpha-beta-depleted transplantation in children. TCRdb called the PCR reads again in MiXCR, with one record for every CDR3 protein. The sample has about 640,000 distinct CDR3 sequences, around 17% seen once. The material sequenced was PBMCs from the stem cell graft donor, taken from the stem cell graft. These receptors all come from a human donor who donated a stem cell graft to a child with acute myeloid leukemia. Each CDR3 is given with its conserved first and last residue. D genes are given only for firm matches. Only part of the rows carry a size: once, few, many, or a class if the clone is expanded.

cdr3_length | j_call | v_call | d_call | clone_size | cdr3_aa | cdr3_nt
15 | TRBJ1-4 | TRBV5-6 | - | once | CASSRSGEYGEKLFF | TGTGCCAGCAGTAGGTCAGGGGAGTACGGTGAAAAACTGTTTTTT
14 | TRBJ2-5 | TRBV12-3/TRBV12-4 | - | many | CASGRISQGETQYF | TGTGCCAGTGGGCGTATCTCGCAGGGAGAGACCCAGTACTTC
18 | TRBJ2-5 | TRBV11-1 | TRBD2 | - | CASSLQVGEGPYQETQYF | TGTGCCAGCAGCTTACAAGTCGGGGAGGGCCCGTACCAAGAGACCCAGTACTTC
17 | TRBJ2-2 | TRBV15 | - | many | CATSTKKDSLNTGELFF | TGTGCCACCAGCACAAAAAAGGACAGCCTGAACACCGGGGAGCTGTTTTTT
13 | TRBJ2-1 | TRBV5-1 | - | many | CASGARPGNEQFF | TGCGCCAGCGGGGCTCGCCCGGGCAATGAGCAGTTCTTC
15 | TRBJ1-2 | TRBV7-2 | TRBD1 | few | CASSLDRGTNYGYTF | TGTGCCAGCAGCTTAGACAGGGGAACTAACTATGGCTACACCTTC
12 | TRBJ2-3 | TRBV29-1 | - | few | CSVEQGRDTQYF | TGCAGCGTTGAACAGGGGCGAGATACGCAGTATTTT
13 | TRBJ2-3 | TRBV29-1 | - | many | CSVSVTSTDTQYF | TGCAGCGTTAGCGTTACTAGCACAGATACGCAGTATTTT
16 | TRBJ2-3 | TRBV7-2 | TRBD1 | many | CASSLRGTDSTDTQYF | TGTGCCAGCAGCTTAAGAGGGACAGATAGCACAGATACGCAGTATTTT
13 | TRBJ2-4 | TRBV6-1 | - | few | CASRTGGVSIQYF | TGTGCCAGCAGAACCGGGGGCGTGAGCATTCAGTACTTC
12 | TRBJ1-1 | TRBV12-3/TRBV12-4 | - | - | CASSLKGPEAFF | TGTGCCAGCAGTTTAAAAGGTCCCGAAGCTTTCTTT
15 | TRBJ2-7 | TRBV12-3/TRBV12-4 | - | many | CASRGIGGDSYEQYF | TGTGCCAGCAGAGGGATTGGCGGGGACTCCTACGAGCAGTACTTC
18 | TRBJ1-2 | TRBV20-1 | TRBD1 | - | CSARGLRPGQGINYGYTF | TGCAGTGCTAGAGGCCTCCGTCCGGGACAGGGGATCAACTATGGCTACACCTTC
16 | TRBJ2-2 | TRBV6-1 | TRBD2 | many | CASFPSGYTNTGELFF | TGTGCCAGCTTCCCTAGCGGGTACACGAACACCGGGGAGCTGTTTTTT
15 | TRBJ1-6 | TRBV20-1 | TRBD1 | many | CSAFDRGSYNSPLHF | TGCAGTGCTTTCGACAGGGGTTCCTATAATTCACCCCTCCACTTT
15 | TRBJ2-1 | TRBV5-1 | - | few | CASSLVGAYSNEQFF | TGCGCCAGCAGCTTGGTGGGGGCTTACTCCAATGAGCAGTTCTTC
13 | TRBJ1-2 | TRBV12-3/TRBV12-4 | - | - | CASGTGLIWGYTF | TGTGCCAGCGGCACGGGATTGATCTGGGGCTACACCTTC
14 | TRBJ1-1 | TRBV12-3/TRBV12-4 | - | many | CASSLHPGSTEAFF | TGTGCCAGCAGTTTGCACCCAGGGAGCACTGAAGCTTTCTTT
16 | TRBJ2-1 | TRBV7-9 | TRBD2 | few | CASSLRTSGVYNEQFF | TGTGCCAGCAGCTTAAGGACTAGCGGGGTCTACAATGAGCAGTTCTTC
12 | TRBJ2-1 | TRBV4-2 | - | many | CASSQVDGEQFF | TGTGCCAGCAGCCAAGTCGACGGGGAGCAGTTCTTC
13 | TRBJ1-2 | TRBV19 | - | - | CASSMTGHYGYTF | TGTGCCAGTAGTATGACGGGACACTATGGCTACACCTTC
14 | TRBJ2-1 | TRBV12-5 | - | few | CASGFAGAGNEQFF | TGTGCTAGTGGTTTCGCGGGGGCCGGCAATGAGCAGTTCTTC